This passage covers 6 T cell receptor beta chains from one sample sequenced in a study of blood T cell repertoires in COVID-19. The repertoire was sequenced with immunoSEQ multiplex PCR; TCRdb's copy has only in-frame clones and lacks some. This sample has nearly 45,000 clones, with over 75% found just once. Sequenced: peripheral blood. Every receptor here comes from a human donor in a cohort sampled during active COVID-19.

This clone came up a few times. J is TRBJ1-2 and V is TRBV4-3; 7 positions agree with TRBD1. In germline, CDR1 is LGHNA, CDR2 YSLEER. The CDR3 is 18 residues long. J gave up 6 bases and V 0 bases, and 16 bases lay outside the gene matches. The CDR3 loop reads CASSQDLGRQGLPNGYTF. The CDR3 DNA is TGCGCCAGCAGCCAAGATTTGGGTCGACAGGGCCTACCTAATGGCTACACCTTC.

V and J are TRBV6-5 and TRBJ1-2, with TRBD1 as a possible D gene (5 bases). The V end was cut by 7 bases, the J end by 9 bases, with 15 bases between. The CDR3 is made up of 12 amino acids. The V gene's germline CDR1 is MNHEY and CDR2 SVGAGI. This CDR3 is CASTGSGGSYTF. In DNA, the CDR3 is TGTGCCAGCACCGGGTCCGGGGGAAGCTACACCTTC.

V and J are TRBV27 and TRBJ1-2; 8 bases are a match to TRBD1. This CDR3 spans 14 amino acids. CDR1 and CDR2 (germline): MNHEY, SMNVEV (reference sequence). J gave up 8 bases and V 5 bases, and 10 bases lay outside the gene matches. In DNA, the CDR3 is TGTGCCAGCAGTCCAAGACAGGGGCTCGGCGGCTACACCTTC. It specifies CASSPRQGLGGYTF.

The V call is TRBV5-4, the J call TRBJ2-3; possible D gene TRBD2, 7 bases. This CDR3 region has 18 residues. Germline CDR1 reads SGHNT; CDR2 reads YYREEE (reference sequence). V lost 2 bases, J lost 4 bases, and 23 bases lay in between. CDR3 residues: CASSLSPGGEGGPDTQYF. In DNA form, the CDR3 reads TGTGCCAGCAGCTTATCCCCAGGTGGAGAGGGGGGGCCAGATACGCAGTATTTT.

The chain uses TRBV6-5 and TRBJ2-1; 10 nucleotides match TRBD2. With 7 bases clipped from V and 4 bases from J, the junction kept 7 bases outside the gene matches. This CDR3 comprises 15 residues. Germline V gene data show CDR1 as MNHEY and CDR2 as SVGAGI. CDR3 in amino acids: CASKNPTSGYNEQFF. DNA of the CDR3: TGTGCCAGCAAGAACCCGACTAGCGGGTACAATGAGCAGTTCTTC.

As regards this clone: Other DNA variants within this sample encode the same CDR3. The J gene is TRBJ2-5, the V gene TRBV12-3 or TRBV12-4, with TRBD2 matching 8 bases. This CDR3 region has 13 residues. Losses at the gene ends were 2 bases for V and 5 bases for J; bases not matched to a gene: 1. CDR3 loop: CASSLSGGETQYF. Here the CDR3 DNA reads TGTGCCAGCAGTTTATCGGGAGGGGAGACCCAGTACTTC.